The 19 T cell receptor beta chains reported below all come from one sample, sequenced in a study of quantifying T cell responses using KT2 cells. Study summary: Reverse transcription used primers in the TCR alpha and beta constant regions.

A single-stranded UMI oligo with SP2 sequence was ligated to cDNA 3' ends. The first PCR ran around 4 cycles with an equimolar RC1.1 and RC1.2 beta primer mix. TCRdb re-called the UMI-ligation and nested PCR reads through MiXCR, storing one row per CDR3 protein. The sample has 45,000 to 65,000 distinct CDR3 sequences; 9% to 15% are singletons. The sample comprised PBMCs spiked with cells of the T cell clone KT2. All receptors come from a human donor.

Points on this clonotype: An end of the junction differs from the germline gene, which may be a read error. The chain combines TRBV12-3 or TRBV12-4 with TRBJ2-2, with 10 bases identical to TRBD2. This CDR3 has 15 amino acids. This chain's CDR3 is CASSLAGAPTGELFF. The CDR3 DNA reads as TGTGCCAGCAGTCTAGCGGGGGCACCCACCGGGGAGCTGTTTTTT.

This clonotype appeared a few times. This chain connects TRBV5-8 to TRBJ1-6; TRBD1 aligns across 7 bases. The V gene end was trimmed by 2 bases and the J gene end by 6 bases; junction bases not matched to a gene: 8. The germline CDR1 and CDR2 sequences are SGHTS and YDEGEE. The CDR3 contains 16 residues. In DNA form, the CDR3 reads TGTGCCAGCAGCTTCTCCAAGGGGGCCTCTAATTCACCCCTCCACTTT. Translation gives CASSFSKGASNSPLHF. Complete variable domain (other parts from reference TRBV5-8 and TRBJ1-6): EAGVTQSPTHLIKTRGQQATLRCSPISGHTSVYWYQQALGLGLQFLLWYDEGEERNRGNFPPRFSGRQFPNYSSELNVNALELEDSALYLCASSFSKGASNSPLHFGNGTRLTVT.

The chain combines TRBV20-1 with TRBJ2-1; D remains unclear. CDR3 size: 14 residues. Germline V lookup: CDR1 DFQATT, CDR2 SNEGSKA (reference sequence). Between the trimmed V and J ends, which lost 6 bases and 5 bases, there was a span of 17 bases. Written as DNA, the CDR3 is TGCAGTGCCGATCCGGTGGTTTCCGACAATGAGCAGTTCTTC. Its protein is CSADPVVSDNEQFF.

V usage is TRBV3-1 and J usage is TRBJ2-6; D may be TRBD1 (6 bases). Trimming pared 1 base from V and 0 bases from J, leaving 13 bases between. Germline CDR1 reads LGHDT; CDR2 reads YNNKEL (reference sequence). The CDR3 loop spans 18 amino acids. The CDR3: CASSQVDSLDSGANVLTF. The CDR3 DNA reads TGTGCCAGCAGCCAAGTGGACAGCCTCGACTCTGGGGCCAACGTCCTGACTTTC.

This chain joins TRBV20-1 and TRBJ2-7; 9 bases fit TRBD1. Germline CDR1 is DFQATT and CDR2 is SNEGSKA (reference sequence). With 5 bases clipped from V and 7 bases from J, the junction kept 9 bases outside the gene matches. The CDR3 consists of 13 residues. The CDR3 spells CSAEGTGWDEQYF. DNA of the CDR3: TGCAGTGCTGAAGGGACAGGGTGGGATGAGCAGTACTTC.

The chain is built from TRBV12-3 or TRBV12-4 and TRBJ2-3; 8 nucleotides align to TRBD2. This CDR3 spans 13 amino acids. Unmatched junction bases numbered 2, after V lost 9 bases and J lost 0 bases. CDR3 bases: TGTGCCAGTAGGACTAGCAGCACAGATACGCAGTATTTT. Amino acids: CASRTSSTDTQYF.

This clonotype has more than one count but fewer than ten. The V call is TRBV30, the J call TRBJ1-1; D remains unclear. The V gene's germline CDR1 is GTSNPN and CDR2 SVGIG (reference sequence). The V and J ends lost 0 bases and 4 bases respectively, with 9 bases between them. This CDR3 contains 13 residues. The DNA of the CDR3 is TGTGCCTGGAGTGTACGCCTGGGCACTGAAGCTTTCTTT. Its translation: CAWSVRLGTEAFF.

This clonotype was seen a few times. CDR3 DNA sequence: TGCAGCGTGCGGGTCACCTACCTGAACACCGGGGAGCTGTTTTTT. Amino acid sequence: CSVRVTYLNTGELFF. The chain couples TRBV29-1 to TRBJ2-2, with D perhaps TRBD2 (5 bases). V dropped 6 bases and J dropped 1 base, with 15 bases sitting between them. Germline CDR1 SQVTM, CDR2 ANQGSEA. CDR3 length: 15 amino acids.

Here the CDR3 DNA reads TGTGCCAGCTCTCTCTCTAGCACAGATACGCAGTATTTT. Its translation: CASSLSSTDTQYF. The chain links TRBV18 to TRBJ2-3; no reliable D call. The CDR3 has 13 residues. Germline V gene data show CDR1 as KGHSH and CDR2 as LQKENI. V lost 6 bases to trimming and J lost 0 bases, with 7 bases between them.

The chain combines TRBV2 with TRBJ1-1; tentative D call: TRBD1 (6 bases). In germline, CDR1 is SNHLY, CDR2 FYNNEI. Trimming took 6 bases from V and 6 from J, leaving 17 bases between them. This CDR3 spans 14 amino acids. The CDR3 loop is CASSPDRISSEAFF. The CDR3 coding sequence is TGTGCCAGCAGCCCCGACAGGATCAGCTCTGAAGCTTTCTTT.

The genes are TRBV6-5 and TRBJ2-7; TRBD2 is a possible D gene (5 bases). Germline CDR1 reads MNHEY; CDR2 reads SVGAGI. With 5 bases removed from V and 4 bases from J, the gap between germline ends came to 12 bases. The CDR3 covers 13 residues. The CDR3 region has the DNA TGTGCCAGCAGTGAACGTCGGGATTACGAGCAGTACTTC. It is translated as CASSERRDYEQYF.

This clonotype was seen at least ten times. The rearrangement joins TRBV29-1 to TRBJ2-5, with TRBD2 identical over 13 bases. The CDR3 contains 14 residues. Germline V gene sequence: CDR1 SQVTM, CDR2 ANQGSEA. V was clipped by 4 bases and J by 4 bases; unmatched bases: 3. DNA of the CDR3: TGCAGCGTTGGAACTAGCGGGGGGGCAGAGACCCAGTACTTC. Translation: CSVGTSGGAETQYF. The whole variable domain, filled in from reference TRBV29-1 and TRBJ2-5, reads SAVISQKPSRDICQRGTSLTIQCQVDSQVTMMFWYRQQPGQSLTLIATANQGSEATYESGFVIDKFPISRPNLTFSTLTVSNMSPEDSSIYLCSVGTSGGAETQYFGPGTRLLVL.

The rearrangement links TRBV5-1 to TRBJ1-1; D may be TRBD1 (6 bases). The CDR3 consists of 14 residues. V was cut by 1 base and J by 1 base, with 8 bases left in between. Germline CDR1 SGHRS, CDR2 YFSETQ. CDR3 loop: CASSLYRENTEAFF. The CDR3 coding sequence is TGCGCCAGCAGCTTGTACAGGGAGAACACTGAAGCTTTCTTT. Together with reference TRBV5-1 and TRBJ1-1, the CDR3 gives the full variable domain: KAGVTQTPRYLIKTRGQQVTLSCSPISGHRSVSWYQQTPGQGLQFLFEYFSETQRNKGNFPGRFSGRQFSNSRSEMNVSTLELGDSALYLCASSLYRENTEAFFGQGTRLTVV.

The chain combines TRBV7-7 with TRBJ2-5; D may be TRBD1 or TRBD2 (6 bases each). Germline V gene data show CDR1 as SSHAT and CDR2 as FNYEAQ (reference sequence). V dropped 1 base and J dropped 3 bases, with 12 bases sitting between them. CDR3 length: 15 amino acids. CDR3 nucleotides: TGTGCCAGCAGCTTAGGGGGGGCCAGGGAAGAGACCCAGTACTTC. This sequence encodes CASSLGGAREETQYF.

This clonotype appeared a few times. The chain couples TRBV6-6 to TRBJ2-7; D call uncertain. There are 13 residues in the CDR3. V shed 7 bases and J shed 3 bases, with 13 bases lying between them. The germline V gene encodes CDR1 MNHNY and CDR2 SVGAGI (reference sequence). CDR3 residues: CASKATRVYEQYF. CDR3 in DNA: TGTGCCAGCAAAGCCACCCGGGTCTACGAGCAGTACTTC.

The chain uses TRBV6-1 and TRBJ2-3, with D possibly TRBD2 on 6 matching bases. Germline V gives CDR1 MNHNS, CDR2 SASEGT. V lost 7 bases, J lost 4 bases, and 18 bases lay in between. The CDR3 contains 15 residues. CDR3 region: CASIRRGSGADTQYF. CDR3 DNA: TGTGCCAGCATCCGACGGGGGAGTGGTGCAGATACGCAGTATTTT.

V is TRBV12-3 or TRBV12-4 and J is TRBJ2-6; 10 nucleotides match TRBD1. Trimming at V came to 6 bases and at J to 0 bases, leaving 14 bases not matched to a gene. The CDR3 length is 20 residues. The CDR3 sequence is CASSYTRDRGPASGANVLTF. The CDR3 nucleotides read TGTGCCAGCAGCTATACCCGGGACAGGGGTCCTGCCTCTGGGGCCAACGTCCTGACTTTC.

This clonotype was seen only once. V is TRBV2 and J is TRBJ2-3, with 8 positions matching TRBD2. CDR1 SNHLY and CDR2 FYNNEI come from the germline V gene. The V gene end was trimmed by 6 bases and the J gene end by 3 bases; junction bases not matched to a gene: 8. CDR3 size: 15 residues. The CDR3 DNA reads TGTGCCAGCAGCCCACGAGCGGGAGCTACAGATACGCAGTATTTT. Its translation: CASSPRAGATDTQYF. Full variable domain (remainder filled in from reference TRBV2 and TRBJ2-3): EPEVTQTPSHQVTQMGQEVILRCVPISNHLYFYWYRQILGQKVEFLVSFYNNEISEKSEIFDDQFSVERPDGSNFTLKIRSTKLEDSAMYFCASSPRAGATDTQYFGPGTRLTVL.

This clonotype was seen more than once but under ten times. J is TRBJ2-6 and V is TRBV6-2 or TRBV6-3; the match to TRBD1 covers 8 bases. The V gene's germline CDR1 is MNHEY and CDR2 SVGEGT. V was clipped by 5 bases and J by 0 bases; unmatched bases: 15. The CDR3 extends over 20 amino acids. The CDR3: CASSTPPRTGISSGANVLTF. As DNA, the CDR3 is TGTGCCAGCAGTACCCCCCCCCGGACAGGGATAAGCTCTGGGGCCAACGTCCTGACTTTC.